One TCR beta chain is described in this entry. The source of the sample is a study of identical twins. CDR1 SGHKS and CDR2 YYEKEE come from the germline V gene (reference sequence). V lost 4 bases and J lost 5; bases outside the gene matches: 14. There are 17 residues in the CDR3. A single record per CDR3 protein comes from TCRdb applying MiXCR to the 5' RACE reads. The sample lists 240,000 or so distinct CDR3 sequences; about 13% were seen once. The sample also formed part of further work on yellow fever vaccine responses in identical twins.

Sample: memory (CD45RO+) T cells sorted from blood. The clonotype was recovered from a young woman in good health. This chain connects TRBV5-5 to TRBJ2-5, with 10 bases lining up with TRBD1. CDR3 sequence: CASSLRWGTGAAETQYF. The CDR3 DNA is TGTGCCAGCAGCCTCCGCTGGGGGACAGGGGCGGCGGAGACCCAGTACTTC.